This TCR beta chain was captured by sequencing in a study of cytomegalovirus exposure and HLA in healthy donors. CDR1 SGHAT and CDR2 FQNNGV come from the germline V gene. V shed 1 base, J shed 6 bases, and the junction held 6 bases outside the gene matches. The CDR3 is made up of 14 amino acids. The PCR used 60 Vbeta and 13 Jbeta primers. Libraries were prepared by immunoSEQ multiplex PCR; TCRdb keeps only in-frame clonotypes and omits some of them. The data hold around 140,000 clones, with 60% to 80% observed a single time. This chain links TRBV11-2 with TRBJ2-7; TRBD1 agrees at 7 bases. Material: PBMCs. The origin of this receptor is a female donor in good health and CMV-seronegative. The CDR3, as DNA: TGTGCCAGCAGCTTAGGGACAGGTTTGTCCGAGCAGTACTTC. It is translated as CASSLGTGLSEQYF.